This is a list of T cell receptor beta chains from one sample in a study of blood T cells in healthy people across ages. TCRdb called the 5' RACE reads again in MiXCR, with one record for every CDR3 protein. This table has hundreds of thousands of distinct CDR3 sequences, about 48% appearing once. Sequenced material: blood. These receptors originate from a man aged 25 to 45 in good health. CDR3s include the opening cysteine and the closing phenylalanine or tryptophan. Each record gives: V gene, J gene, D gene, clone size, CDR3 protein, CDR3 DNA. The D gene is left open where the match is weak. Rows may omit the clone size; those that give it use once, few, many or a size class.

>TRBV7-9|TRBJ2-1|TRBD1|once
CASSLGTGGLWEQFF
TGTGCCAGCAGCTTGGGGACAGGGGGGTTATGGGAGCAGTTCTTC
>TRBV6-1|TRBJ2-4|NA|few
CASRQEIAKNIQYF
TGTGCCAGCAGACAGGAGATAGCCAAAAACATTCAGTACTTC
>TRBV11-2|TRBJ2-3|NA|few
CASSLAGRSGTDTQYF
TGTGCCAGCAGCTTAGCAGGGAGATCTGGGACAGATACGCAGTATTTT
>TRBV28|TRBJ1-4|NA|NA
CASSLRQLNEKLFF
TGTGCCAGCAGTTTACGCCAGTTAAATGAAAAACTGTTTTTT
>TRBV7-2|TRBJ1-2|TRBD1|NA
CASSLYRTGPRGYTF
TGTGCCAGCAGCCTCTACCGGACAGGCCCCAGGGGCTACACCTTC
>TRBV3-1|TRBJ2-6|TRBD2|few
CASSPRGGGASGANVLTF
TGTGCCAGCAGCCCCCGCGGCGGGGGGGCCTCTGGGGCCAACGTCCTGACTTTC
>TRBV12-3/TRBV12-4|TRBJ2-5|NA|few
CASSSSSAGGETQYF
TGTGCCAGCAGTTCGAGCAGCGCAGGCGGCGAGACCCAGTACTTC
>TRBV7-6|TRBJ1-2|NA|NA
CASSWGGGSDYGYTF
TGTGCCAGCAGCTGGGGAGGGGGAAGTGACTATGGCTACACCTTC
>TRBV7-2|TRBJ2-7|TRBD2|NA
CASRRFAGGVQEQYF
TGTGCCAGCAGGAGGTTTGCGGGGGGGGTGCAAGAGCAGTACTTC
>TRBV3-1|TRBJ1-1|NA|NA
CASSQVEGFEAFF
TGTGCCAGCAGCCAAGTCGAGGGGTTTGAAGCTTTCTTT
>TRBV5-1|TRBJ2-2|NA|NA
CASTENTGELFF
TGCGCCAGCACGGAGAACACCGGGGAGCTGTTTTTT
>TRBV10-3|TRBJ2-7|NA|NA
CAISDYNEQYF
TGTGCCATCAGTGACTACAATGAGCAGTACTTC
>TRBV28|TRBJ2-7|NA|NA
CASSFRASGSTYEQYF
TGTGCCAGCAGTTTCAGGGCCAGCGGGTCGACCTACGAGCAGTACTTC
>TRBV5-1|TRBJ1-5|NA|NA
CASSWDGGKQPQHF
TGCGCCAGCAGCTGGGATGGGGGCAAGCAGCCCCAGCATTTT
>TRBV4-1|TRBJ2-7|TRBD1|few
CASSQEGRDSSYEQYF
TGCGCCAGCAGCCAAGAGGGCAGGGACAGCTCCTACGAGCAGTACTTC
>TRBV7-3|TRBJ2-1|TRBD1|medium-sized
CASSPLETGQGPYNEQFF
TGTGCCAGCAGCCCCCTGGAAACGGGACAGGGGCCATACAATGAGCAGTTCTTC
>TRBV5-1|TRBJ2-1|TRBD2|NA
CASSLVAGQNEQFF
TGCGCCAGCAGCTTGGTAGCGGGGCAGAATGAGCAGTTCTTC
>TRBV7-6|TRBJ2-3|TRBD1|NA
CASSLNRGSDTQYF
TGTGCCAGCAGCTTGAACAGGGGATCAGATACGCAGTATTTT
>TRBV5-1|TRBJ1-1|NA|NA
CASSPNGPVNTEAFF
TGCGCCAGCAGCCCGAACGGACCCGTAAACACTGAAGCTTTCTTT
>TRBV29-1|TRBJ1-2|NA|many
CSVADPDGYTF
TGCAGCGTTGCAGATCCCGATGGCTACACCTTC
>TRBV6-1|TRBJ2-7|NA|NA
CAGGGSGTRTYEQYF
TGTGCCGGGGGGGGTTCCGGGACAAGGACCTACGAGCAGTACTTC
>TRBV15|TRBJ2-1|TRBD1|NA
CATSRDQAGGNEQFF
TGTGCCACCAGCAGAGATCAGGCAGGGGGAAATGAGCAGTTCTTC
>TRBV6-5|TRBJ1-4|NA|NA
CASSYSMAGVNEKLFF
TGTGCCAGCAGTTACTCGATGGCAGGCGTGAATGAAAAACTGTTTTTT
>TRBV2|TRBJ1-5|NA|NA
CAPDRNQPQHF
TGTGCCCCCGACCGGAATCAGCCCCAGCATTTT
>TRBV4-2|TRBJ2-1|TRBD2|NA
CACSQDVSGGTGEQFF
TGTGCCTGCAGCCAAGATGTTAGCGGGGGGACCGGTGAGCAGTTCTTC
>TRBV4-1|TRBJ1-6|TRBD1|few
CASSQFLDRGNTYNSPLHF
TGCGCCAGCAGCCAATTTCTGGACAGGGGGAACACCTATAATTCACCCCTCCACTTT
>TRBV20-1|TRBJ1-1|TRBD1|few
CSAPRTGPNTEAFF
TGCAGTGCCCCCCGGACAGGTCCGAACACTGAAGCTTTCTTT
>TRBV27|TRBJ2-3|NA|many
CASSPDVVRGTQYF
TGTGCCAGCAGCCCGGACGTAGTTAGAGGTACGCAGTATTTT
>TRBV7-2|TRBJ2-3|TRBD1|NA
CASSLAPGQGSADTQYF
TGTGCCAGCAGCTTAGCCCCGGGACAGGGGTCCGCAGATACGCAGTATTTT
>TRBV28|TRBJ1-4|NA|once
CASSTSGEKLFF
TGTGCCAGCAGTACGTCTGGTGAAAAACTGTTTTTT
>TRBV7-9|TRBJ2-4|NA|few
CASSPSDPIQYF
TGTGCCAGCAGCCCCTCGGACCCCATTCAGTACTTC
>TRBV28|TRBJ2-3|NA|NA
CASREAYGLPSTDTQYF
TGTGCCAGCAGAGAAGCCTACGGCCTCCCAAGCACAGATACGCAGTATTTT
>TRBV4-3|TRBJ2-7|NA|NA
CASSQPRRSYAQYF
TGCGCCAGCAGCCAACCCCGGCGGTCCTACGCGCAGTACTTC
>TRBV7-2|TRBJ1-1|NA|NA
CASSPRTGTNSFF
TGTGCCAGCAGCCCGCGCACCGGGACTAATTCTTTCTTT
>TRBV6-5|TRBJ2-6|NA|few
CASSLPTVSGANVLTF
TGTGCCAGCAGTTTGCCCACGGTCTCTGGGGCCAACGTCCTGACTTTC
>TRBV20-1|TRBJ2-7|TRBD2|few
CSAGEGRNSYEQYF
TGCAGTGCGGGGGAGGGACGGAACTCCTACGAGCAGTACTTC
>TRBV7-2|TRBJ2-4|NA|NA
CTSSLGTDIIAKNIQYF
TGTACCAGCAGCCTCGGGACTGATATAATAGCCAAAAACATTCAGTACTTC
>TRBV7-8|TRBJ1-1|TRBD1|NA
CASSPPLSSRGRTEAFF
TGTGCCAGCAGCCCCCCCCTGTCAAGCAGGGGGCGAACTGAAGCTTTCTTT
>TRBV29-1|TRBJ2-7|NA|NA
CSVEGRGSRNEQYF
TGCAGCGTTGAAGGGAGGGGTTCGCGAAATGAGCAGTACTTC
>TRBV5-1|TRBJ2-1|TRBD1|few
CASTLTGGPYNEQFF
TGCGCCAGCACACTGACAGGGGGGCCTTACAATGAGCAGTTCTTC
>TRBV6-1|TRBJ2-7|NA|NA
CASSESRGTYEQYF
TGTGCCAGCAGTGAATCCAGGGGAACCTACGAGCAGTACTTC
>TRBV27|TRBJ2-1|TRBD2|NA
CASSLTLAGGLYYNEQFF
TGTGCCAGCAGTTTGACACTAGCGGGGGGGCTATACTACAATGAGCAGTTCTTC
>TRBV6-6|TRBJ2-3|NA|NA
CASSYLVYTDTQYF
TGTGCCAGCAGTTATCTGGTCTACACAGATACGCAGTATTTT
>TRBV12-3/TRBV12-4|TRBJ2-3|TRBD2|NA
CASSPSGGPPDTQYF
TGTGCCAGCAGTCCTAGCGGGGGTCCCCCGGATACGCAGTATTTT
>TRBV6-5|TRBJ2-4|NA|NA
CASSYSKKVENIQYF
TGTGCCAGCAGTTACTCAAAGAAAGTCGAAAACATTCAGTACTTC
>TRBV6-4|TRBJ2-2|TRBD1|NA
CASSEGTGGDAGELFF
TGTGCCAGCAGTGAAGGAACAGGGGGCGACGCCGGGGAGCTGTTTTTT
>TRBV7-9|TRBJ2-5|NA|NA
CASRLGGLEETQYF
TGTGCCAGCCGACTGGGGGGGCTGGAAGAGACCCAGTACTTC
>TRBV12-3/TRBV12-4|TRBJ1-1|TRBD1|NA
CASRTGLDTEAFF
TGTGCCAGCAGGACAGGGTTGGACACTGAAGCTTTCTTT
>TRBV3-1|TRBJ2-1|TRBD2|once
CASSPPSGGGDEQFF
TGTGCCAGCAGTCCCCCTAGCGGGGGCGGGGATGAGCAGTTCTTC
>TRBV7-2|TRBJ2-7|NA|NA
CASSNRDGTYEQYF
TGTGCCAGCAGCAACCGGGACGGGACCTACGAGCAGTACTTC
>TRBV4-3|TRBJ2-1|NA|few
CASSQFSRTEPYNEQFF
TGCGCCAGCAGCCAGTTTAGCAGGACGGAACCCTACAATGAGCAGTTCTTC
>TRBV28|TRBJ2-3|NA|many
CASSLNRNADTQYF
TGTGCCAGCAGTTTGAACAGAAACGCAGATACGCAGTATTTT
>TRBV9|TRBJ2-1|TRBD1|NA
CASSKGAGVYNEQFF
TGTGCCAGCAGCAAGGGGGCAGGGGTCTACAATGAGCAGTTCTTC
>TRBV7-2|TRBJ2-1|TRBD1|NA
CASGGDRGEYNEQFF
TGTGCCAGCGGGGGGGACAGGGGGGAATACAATGAGCAGTTCTTC
>TRBV5-6|TRBJ2-3|NA|NA
CASSPGGSFTDTQYF
TGTGCCAGCAGCCCGGGTGGTAGTTTCACAGATACGCAGTATTTT
>TRBV6-2/TRBV6-3|TRBJ2-7|NA|NA
CASNSGVDYSYEQYF
TGTGCCAGCAACTCCGGCGTAGACTACTCCTACGAGCAGTACTTC
>TRBV2|TRBJ1-1|TRBD1|NA
CASSVDRGPEAFF
TGTGCCAGCAGTGTAGACAGGGGCCCTGAAGCTTTCTTT
>TRBV5-1|TRBJ2-3|NA|many
CASSSSTGGGTDTQYF
TGCGCCAGCAGTTCCTCAACGGGGGGCGGCACAGATACGCAGTATTTT